These 9 T cell receptor beta chains were sequenced from one sample in a study of tumor-infiltrating lymphocytes in primary liver carcinoma. The researchers produced TCR beta cDNA from around 0.5 ug total RNA with a constant-region primer. What produced the TCR beta libraries was three nested multiplex PCR rounds using slightly modified ARM-PCR. Researchers ran the first two PCR rounds for approximately 10 cycles each with TRBV1-TRBV30 forward primers and a C-beta reverse primer. Using its own MiXCR run on the multiplex PCR reads, TCRdb lists one record per CDR3 protein. The sample carries about 92,000 distinct CDR3 sequences, 68% recorded once. The tissue used was unsorted bulk material of about 19-33 mg. RNA and DNA were co-extracted from it with the AllPrep DNA/RNA mini kit. Sample: tumor-adjacent normal liver tissue. The origin of the receptors is a man aged 35-49 years with primary liver carcinoma and hepatitis B virus infection.

The rearrangement joins TRBV11-2 to TRBJ1-1; D remains ambiguous. Deletions cut 5 bases from V and 9 bases from J, with 16 bases between. The CDR3 is made up of 13 amino acids. Germline lookup yields CDR1 SGHAT and CDR2 FQNNGV. The CDR3 DNA is TGTGCCAGCAGCGACGACAAGGGCGACCAAGCTTTCTTT. As protein: CASSDDKGDQAFF.

This clonotype was picked up many times. The chain combines TRBV28 with TRBJ2-1; D remains ambiguous. Trimming removed 6 bases from V and 6 bases from J, with 3 bases in between. CDR1 is MDHEN and CDR2 is SYDVKM in the germline V gene. The CDR3 is 10 residues long. The CDR3 coding sequence is TGTGCCAGCAGAGCCAATGAGCAGTTCTTC. Protein sequence: CASRANEQFF.

On this clonotype itself: A much bigger clone sits one base away, suggesting this may be a read error. CDR3 in DNA: TGTGTCAGCAGCTCTCAGACAGGGCCCGGGGAGCTGTTTTTT. Protein product: CVSSSQTGPGELFF. J is TRBJ2-2 and V is TRBV7-9, with TRBD1 identical over 7 bases. Germline loops: CDR1 SEHNR, CDR2 FQNEAQ (reference sequence). The CDR3 loop spans 14 amino acids.

The chain has TRBV6-6 and TRBJ1-1; D is uncertain. Trimming took 9 bases from V and 3 from J, leaving 14 bases between them. CDR3 length: 13 amino acids. CDR1 and CDR2 (germline): MNHNY, SVGAGI (reference sequence). The CDR3 region has the DNA TGTGCCAGTGGCCCGACAACTGACACTGAAGCTTTCTTT. As protein: CASGPTTDTEAFF.

CDR3 amino acids: CAGGPLPGQANEKLFF. CDR3 DNA sequence: TGTGCCGGCGGACCATTACCGGGACAGGCGAATGAAAAACTGTTTTTT. The genes are TRBV12-3 or TRBV12-4 and TRBJ1-4; 8 bases are a match to TRBD1. J gave up 5 bases and V 11 bases, and 16 bases lay outside the gene matches. CDR3 length: 16 residues.

This clonotype was observed a few times. V is TRBV7-2 and J is TRBJ1-6; no clear D gene. The V and J ends lost 8 bases and 0 bases respectively, with 8 bases between them. Germline values: CDR1 SGHTA, CDR2 FQGNSA. The CDR3 has 14 amino acids. CDR3 nucleotides: TGTGCCAGCGGCAGGTTCTCCTATAATTCACCCCTCCACTTT. This translates into CASGRFSYNSPLHF.

The V call is TRBV4-2, the J call TRBJ2-6, with D perhaps assigned TRBD1 or TRBD2 (5 bases each). Germline V lookup: CDR1 LGHNA, CDR2 YNFKEQ. Trimming removed 10 bases at V and 0 bases at J, with 16 bases between. The CDR3 totals 16 residues. CDR3 nucleotides: TGTGCCAACAGTCGGGACCCCGACTCTGGGGCCAACGTCCTGACTTTC. This codes for CANSRDPDSGANVLTF.

Remarks on this clonotype: A clone one base away is much larger, so this may be a read error. This chain links TRBV10-3 with TRBJ2-6; a weak D match, TRBD1 (5 bases). CDR3 length: 16 amino acids. Trimming left V 4 bases short and J 4 bases short, with 14 bases between. Germline CDR1 ENHRY, CDR2 SYGVKD. In nucleotides, the CDR3 is TGTGCCATCAGTGGCAGGGTAGACCTAGGGGCCAACGTCCTGACTTTC. This encodes CAISGRVDLGANVLTF.

The genes are TRBV6-2 or TRBV6-3 and TRBJ1-5; D uncertain. The closer fit of TRBJ2-3 to the DNA end suggests the J call may be wrong. The CDR3 runs to 13 residues. Germline loops: CDR1 MNHEY, CDR2 SVGEGT. In nucleotides, the CDR3 is TGTGCCAGCAGTTACGGTCGTAACCACCCCCAGTATTTT. Its protein is CASSYGRNHPQYF.